This T cell receptor (beta chain) was sequenced during a study of blood T cell repertoires in COVID-19. The wider study: Specimens from acute and convalescent COVID-19 originated in the United States, Italy and Spain.

Per the original data handling: The authors estimated nucleated cell counts from reference gene primer amplification. Assay: immunoSEQ multiplex PCR; the TCRdb copy retains only in-frame clones and omits some. V and J calls plus clone size are reproduced from that table; the DNA served to infer D and trimming. The top ten clones hold approximately 0.25% of a sample with roughly 700,000 clones, 85% to 90% of them seen once. This CDR3 region has 14 residues. V lost 3 bases to trimming and J lost 3 bases; unmatched junction nucleotides: 0. Germline values: CDR1 MDHEN, CDR2 SYDVKM. This receptor was taken from a young woman with acute or convalescent COVID-19. The sequenced material came from peripheral blood. V usage is TRBV28 and J usage is TRBJ2-2; 8 bases are a match to TRBD1. The CDR3 region is CASSFRGHTGELFF. CDR3 nucleotides: TGTGCCAGCAGTTTCAGGGGGCACACCGGGGAGCTGTTTTTT.